These T cell receptor beta chains were read from a single sample in a study of T cell responses to AZD1222 COVID-19 vaccine. Some clones are missing from TCRdb's copy, which holds only in-frame ones; the method was immunoSEQ multiplex PCR. The sample shows about 53,000 clones, around 84% of them seen only once. The sample was peripheral blood, taken on day 0 of AZD1222 vaccination. The source is an adult in good health. Each CDR3 is given with its conserved first and last residue.

J	length	V	CDR3
TRBJ1-1	16	TRBV3-1/TRBV3-2	CASSQDLLGGGTEAFF
TRBJ2-1	15	TRBV5-1	CASSAGLAGVAEQFF
TRBJ2-1	13	TRBV7-9	CASSLVVSNEQFF
TRBJ2-7	14	TRBV6-5	CASSSGGTADEQYF
TRBJ2-3	19	TRBV11-2	CASSTLPLRARSSTDTQYF
TRBJ1-2	11	TRBV29-1	CSVVGGFGYTF
TRBJ2-1	15	TRBV19	CASSSDRVDHNEQFF
TRBJ2-7	14	TRBV30	CAWSVTGSSYEQYF
TRBJ1-5	17	TRBV19	CASSIWTGDYSNQPQHF
TRBJ1-1	15	TRBV6-2/TRBV6-3	CASSYGRGQVTEAFF
TRBJ2-5	15	TRBV18	CASSLRTGPQETQYF
TRBJ1-5	17	TRBV5-3	CARSFLHEDQRHQPQHF
TRBJ2-3	16	TRBV2	CASSPQLAGRTDTQYF
TRBJ2-3	16	TRBV4-1	CASSPGTGWASGTQYF
TRBJ2-3	13	TRBV7-2	CASSLRLLNTQYF
TRBJ1-3	14	TRBV30	CAWSWTPRGNTIYF
TRBJ2-7	14	TRBV28	CASTQEGRIYEQYF
TRBJ1-6	14	TRBV9	CASSARELGSPLHF
TRBJ2-6	17	TRBV5-4	CASTDRRKSSGANVLTF
TRBJ2-2	16	TRBV7-2	CASSLTGTGRLGELFF
TRBJ2-5	14	TRBV2	CASSELGSSGTQYF
TRBJ1-6	16	TRBV15	CATSRDFSSYNSPLHF
TRBJ2-7	16	TRBV28	CASSPYWLRETYEQYF
TRBJ2-1	11	TRBV5-6	CASSLDRAQFF
TRBJ1-1	18	TRBV19	CASSIGGQGGWGSTEAFF
TRBJ2-7	16	TRBV6-5	CASSYSGQGVSYEQYF
TRBJ1-4	15	TRBV2	CASRAQESTNEKLFF
TRBJ2-5	13	TRBV29-1	CTVGGGVQETQYF
TRBJ1-5	15	TRBV6-5	CASRPETGGGQPQHF
TRBJ1-1	14	TRBV28	CASSPGGLNTEAFF
TRBJ1-1	16	TRBV5-1	CASSSRDRGANTEAFF
TRBJ1-2	13	TRBV6-4	CASSMTGMDGYTF
TRBJ1-3	15	TRBV9	CASSVTGDPGNTIYF
TRBJ1-5	16	TRBV6-6	CASMPTGGIANQPQHF
TRBJ1-2	13	TRBV11-3	CASSLVGGDGYTF
TRBJ2-3	14	TRBV5-4	CASTQVGSTDTQYF
TRBJ2-1	16	TRBV6-1	CASSEAGSGLYNEQFF
TRBJ2-2	20	TRBV5-1	CASSLRGPSRGTGNTGELFF
TRBJ1-1	13	TRBV28	CAGKTDMNTEAFF
TRBJ1-1	13	TRBV19	CASSISVNTEAFF
TRBJ1-4	14	TRBV19	CASSTTGGSEKLFF
TRBJ1-5	11	TRBV11-2	CASSNGVAQHF
TRBJ2-1	13	TRBV5-6	CASSPRGADEQFF
TRBJ1-6	14	TRBV10-3	CAIKPAGGNSPLHF
TRBJ1-3	16	TRBV7-8	CASSLLRTGSGNTIYF
TRBJ2-5	14	TRBV7-8	CASSRTGGRETQYF
TRBJ1-2	13	TRBV19	CASMGLANYGYTF
TRBJ2-7	15	TRBV4-1	CASSQEISETYEQYF
TRBJ2-1	16	TRBV5-4	CASSPPSGDRYNEQFF
TRBJ2-7	16	TRBV10-3	CAISESPSGRNYEQYF
TRBJ1-6	15	TRBV5-1	CASSLTGQNNSPLHF
TRBJ1-2	12	TRBV5-4	CASRPGEAGYTF